The clone carrying this T cell receptor beta chain was picked up many times. This sample is part of a study of T cells in Graves' hyperthyroidism and ophthalmopathy. Looked up from germline, CDR1 is KGHSH and CDR2 is LQKENI. V gave up 3 bases and J gave up 11 bases; unmatched junction bases: 12. The CDR3 loop spans 16 amino acids. Patients were excluded for uncontrolled infection, other autoimmune disease, pregnancy or lactation. RNA transcripts served as the template for amplifying TCR beta CDR3 regions. The TCR CDR3 was amplified in a first-round RT-PCR using the HTBI primer set. TCRdb processed the multiplex PCR reads anew with MiXCR; each CDR3 protein has one entry. The sample contains about 420,000 distinct CDR3 sequences, about 13% of which appear only once.

The TCR was taken from a woman aged 18-29 years with Graves' hyperthyroidism. The rearrangement links TRBV18 to TRBJ2-1, with TRBD1 matching 11 bases. Sequenced sample: blood. The CDR3: CASSPRTGGMGNKQFF. The CDR3 DNA is TGTGCCAGCTCACCCCGGACAGGGGGCATGGGGAATAAGCAGTTCTTC.